The 18 T cell receptor beta chains given below trace back to one sample, sequenced in a study of blood T cells in healthy people across ages. A second PCR, run for about 6 to 11 cycles, used a sample-barcoded 5' primer plus a J-beta primer mix. TCRdb independently ran MiXCR on the 5' RACE reads; one entry per CDR3 protein. The sample records hundreds of thousands of distinct CDR3 sequences, 45% to 50% being singletons. Sequencing used blood. Receptor source: a woman aged 55-75 years in good health.

The rearrangement joins TRBV10-3 to TRBJ2-1, with TRBD2 identical over 8 bases. V dropped 2 bases and J dropped 6; count of bases not matched to a gene: 12. Germline V gene lookup returns CDR1 ENHRY and CDR2 SYGVKD. This CDR3 has 17 amino acids. The CDR3 coding sequence is TGTGCCATCAGTGAGCTCACCACTAGCGGCTGGGGCAATGAGCAGTTCTTC. This translates into CAISELTTSGWGNEQFF.

This clonotype turned up a few times. J is TRBJ2-5 and V is TRBV24-1, with TRBD1 matching 8 bases. The CDR3 totals 17 residues. J gave up 4 bases and V 0 bases, and 9 bases lay outside the gene matches. Germline-derived CDR1 and CDR2 are KGHDR and SFDVKD. The CDR3 DNA reads TGTGCCACCAGTGATTTGCAATCGGCAGGGGGCCGAGAGACCCAGTACTTC. Translation: CATSDLQSAGGRETQYF.

This clonotype has a handful of counts. The rearrangement uses TRBV28 and TRBJ2-5; TRBD1 or TRBD2 may be the D gene (5 bases each). With the DNA end fitting TRBJ2-7 better, the J assignment may be wrong. The CDR3 spans 13 residues. Germline V gene data show CDR1 as MDHEN and CDR2 as SYDVKM. DNA for the CDR3: TGTGCCAGCAGTTCGTCGGGACCGCACGAGCAGTACTTC. It codes for CASSSSGPHEQYF.

The chain has TRBV4-3 and TRBJ1-6; 10 nucleotides agree with TRBD1. V was pared by 4 bases and J by 9 bases, with 6 bases of the junction left unmatched. The CDR3 runs to 15 residues. The germline CDR1 and CDR2 sequences are LGHNA and YSLEER. The CDR3 nucleotides are TGCGCCAGCAGCCGGGCCGGGACAGGGGTTTCACCCCTCCACTTT. It codes for CASSRAGTGVSPLHF.

As regards this clonotype: A much larger clone is a single base away; this may be a read error. The V call is TRBV12-3 or TRBV12-4, the J call TRBJ2-2, with D possibly being TRBD2 (5 bases). CDR3 size: 15 residues. The CDR3 coding sequence is TGTGCCAGCAGTTTAGTCAGGAGCTACACCGGGGAGCCGTTTTTT. Translated: CASSLVRSYTGEPFF.

This clonotype appeared a few times. The chain has TRBV28 and TRBJ2-1; no clear D. In germline, CDR1 is MDHEN, CDR2 SYDVKM. The CDR3 totals 13 residues. V was shortened by 3 bases and J by 4 bases, with 7 bases between the two germline ends. The CDR3 DNA reads TGTGCCAGCAGTTTCCCACCTTACAATGAGCAGTTCTTC. It encodes CASSFPPYNEQFF.

V and J are TRBV29-1 and TRBJ1-4; D is perhaps TRBD1 (5 bases). Per the germline V gene, CDR1 is SQVTM and CDR2 is ANQGSEA. There are 15 residues in the CDR3. V dropped 8 bases and J dropped 2 bases, with 18 bases sitting between them. CDR3 nucleotide sequence: TGCAGCACATATCTTGGGGCAGCCACTAATGAAAAACTGTTTTTT. Protein product: CSTYLGAATNEKLFF.

The V gene is TRBV20-1, the J gene TRBJ2-2, with 8 bases lining up with TRBD1. Trimming cost V 0 bases and J 1 base; bases outside gene matches: 4. The CDR3 totals 16 residues. Germline CDR1 and CDR2: DFQATT and SNEGSKA (reference sequence). CDR3 sequence (DNA): TGCAGTGCTAGAGATTTTGGGACAGGGAACACCGGGGAGCTGTTTTTT. Translating it yields CSARDFGTGNTGELFF.

This clonotype was seen a few times. The V call is TRBV7-3, the J call TRBJ1-2; 7 bases agree with TRBD1. This CDR3 has 15 residues. Per germline, CDR1 SGHTA and CDR2 FQGTGA. The V gene end was trimmed by 6 bases and the J gene end by 4 bases; junction bases not matched to a gene: 11. The CDR3 nucleotides read TGTGCCAGCAGTCCTAGGGCGGCAGGGGGCTATGGCTACACCTTC. It translates to CASSPRAAGGYGYTF.

The rearrangement uses TRBV21-1 and TRBJ2-2; the table calls TRBD2, which could not be checked here. TRBV21-1 has pseudogene status. This CDR3 contains 17 residues. The CDR3 DNA sequence: TGTGCCAGCAGCAAAAAGGAACTAGCGGGAGCAAGCGGGGAGCTGTTTTTT. It is translated as CASSKKELAGASGELFF.

The chain has TRBV7-9 and TRBJ1-1; D perhaps matches TRBD1 (6 bases). This CDR3 has 14 amino acids. The V and J ends lost 2 bases and 11 bases respectively, with 18 bases between them. Germline V CDR1 and CDR2: SEHNR, FQNEAQ (reference sequence). CDR3 sequence (DNA): TGTGCCAGCAGCTTACAAAGAACTGGACAGTTGGCTTTCTTT. It is translated as CASSLQRTGQLAFF.

V is TRBV29-1 and J is TRBJ2-1; D remains ambiguous. The CDR3 sequence is 13 residues long. Per germline, CDR1 SQVTM and CDR2 ANQGSEA. Trimming shortened V by 0 bases and J by 10 bases, and 13 bases separated the two germline ends. The CDR3 protein is CSVEDDLGYEQFF. The CDR3 DNA is TGCAGCGTTGAAGACGACCTCGGCTACGAGCAGTTCTTC.

This clonotype was detected only a few times. The chain recombines TRBV12-3 or TRBV12-4 with TRBJ2-6; D might be TRBD1 (6 bases). V was trimmed by 6 bases and J by 2 bases, leaving 14 bases between them. This CDR3 comprises 16 residues. In nucleotides, the CDR3 is TGTGCCAGCAGGCCCGAAAACAGGGCTGGGGCCAACGTCCTGACTTTC. This translates into CASRPENRAGANVLTF.

The J gene is TRBJ2-1, the V gene TRBV12-3 or TRBV12-4, with 12 bases lining up with TRBD2. This CDR3 has 13 amino acids. The V segment lost 6 bases and the J segment 15 bases; nucleotides outside the gene matches: 9. This CDR3 reads CASSETSGRVGFF. The DNA for the CDR3 is TGTGCCAGCAGCGAGACTAGCGGGAGAGTGGGGTTCTTC.

This chain links TRBV10-3 with TRBJ2-1, with 11 bases matching TRBD2. The J call may be faulty, since TRBJ2-7 better matches the DNA end. Per the germline V gene, CDR1 is ENHRY and CDR2 is SYGVKD. The CDR3 covers 19 residues. DNA of the CDR3: TGTGCCATCAGTGGATGGGGACTAGCGGACACGAACCTCTACAATGAGCAGTACTTC. It yields the protein CAISGWGLADTNLYNEQYF.

The rearrangement links TRBV7-2 to TRBJ1-4; 7 positions match TRBD1. Germline V lookup: CDR1 SGHTA, CDR2 FQGNSA. V lost 5 bases, J lost 3 bases, and 6 bases stayed unmatched. The CDR3 extends over 15 amino acids. In DNA, the CDR3 is TGTGCCAGCAGCCGTTCCGGGACAGCTAATGAAAAACTGTTTTTT. Translating gives CASSRSGTANEKLFF.

Only a few counts were recorded for this clonotype. This chain uses TRBV4-3 with TRBJ2-5, with 8 positions matching TRBD2. With V trimmed by 3 bases and J by 2 bases, 5 bases remained unmatched. CDR1 and CDR2 (germline): LGHNA, YSLEER. This CDR3 contains 15 residues. In DNA, the CDR3 is TGCGCCAGCAGCCAGATACTAGCGGAACAAGAGACCCAGTACTTC. Its translation: CASSQILAEQETQYF.

J is TRBJ2-2 and V is TRBV7-8; no clear D gene. This CDR3 is built from 16 residues. V shed 1 base and J shed 6 bases, with 15 bases lying between them. The V gene's germline CDR1 is SGHVS and CDR2 FQNEAQ. The CDR3 reads CASSLVGRVLSGELFF. The CDR3 bases are TGTGCCAGCAGCTTAGTTGGTCGCGTTTTATCCGGGGAGCTGTTTTTT. Based on the CDR3 plus reference TRBV7-8 and TRBJ2-2, the full variable domain is GAGVSQSPRYKVAKRGQDVALRCDPISGHVSLFWYQQALGQGPEFLTYFQNEAQLDKSGLPSDRFFAERPEGSVSTLKIQRTQQEDSAVYLCASSLVGRVLSGELFFGEGSRLTVL.